The entry below gives a single TCR beta chain sequence along with its context. No antigen is known for it. This sample also contains other DNA sequences that code for the same CDR3. The data were obtained in a study of T cell responses to AZD1222 COVID-19 vaccine. Study in general: Analyses pooled second doses at about 4 or about 12 weeks.

CDR1 and CDR2 (germline): SGHDT, YYEEEE. The CDR3 length is 16 residues. Between the trimmed V and J ends, which lost 5 bases and 9 bases, there was a span of 24 bases. The table came from immunoSEQ multiplex PCR; TCRdb's copy has only in-frame clones and leaves some out. Here the sample spans about 68,000 clones, about three quarters being singletons. Study-level findings and limits: There were vaccine-associated CD4 TCRs across spike, dominant at 160-218 and 743-854. It should be noted that donors were predominantly white British and more often female, and clonal diversity was possibly underestimated.

This sequence was found in an adult in good health. Sequenced material: peripheral blood, taken on day 0 of AZD1222 vaccination. The J gene is TRBJ2-1, the V gene TRBV5-6; perhaps TRBD2 as D (7 bases). The CDR3 DNA is TGTGCCAGCAGTCGTTCACCGACGGGGGGCAGGAGTGAGCAGTTCTTC. Encoded protein: CASSRSPTGGRSEQFF.